This record concerns one T cell receptor (beta chain) sequence. In the study's own analysis: Estimated nucleated cell counts came from reference gene primer amplification. Profiling relied on immunoSEQ multiplex PCR, and the TCRdb table lists in-frame clones only, not all of them. That table furnishes V, J and clone size, whereas the DNA furnished D and trimming. This sample has around 81,000 clones, with less than 85% found just once. Germline V gene lookup returns CDR1 SGHRS and CDR2 YFSETQ. The CDR3 contains 16 residues. The trim removed 0 bases at V and 3 bases at J, leaving 6 bases unmatched. The data were taken from a study of blood T cell repertoires in COVID-19. Study at large: Acute-phase and convalescent COVID-19 samples originated in the United States, Italy and Spain. Sample material is recorded as cDNA or gDNA derived from T cells, B-cell-depleted T cells, or PBMCs.

Sequenced: peripheral blood. The rearrangement links TRBV5-1 to TRBJ2-3, with TRBD2 matching 8 bases. This clonotype was sampled from a human donor in a cohort sampled during active COVID-19. DNA for the CDR3: TGCGCCAGCAGCTTGGTTCGGGGGGGCCGAACAGATACGCAGTATTTT. Amino acids: CASSLVRGGRTDTQYF.